The 23 T cell receptor beta chains below all came from one sample that was sequenced in a study of T-cell memory formation after mild COVID-19. TCRdb fed the 5' RACE reads into MiXCR, producing one record per CDR3 protein. The sample contains approximately 400,000 distinct CDR3 sequences, about 24% of which appear only once. Sequencing was done on a sample of PBMCs or a T cell subset sorted from them (not recorded which). These receptors originate from an adult woman who had mild COVID-19 (a few samples of this study predate the infection). Cell type and time point are not known.

This clonotype appeared a single time. V is TRBV6-2 or TRBV6-3 and J is TRBJ1-1; possible D gene TRBD1, 6 bases. Trimming took off 0 bases at V and 4 bases at J, with 12 bases between the two ends. Germline loops: CDR1 MNHEY, CDR2 SVGEGT. The CDR3 is made up of 15 amino acids. For the CDR3, the DNA is TGTGCCAGCAGTTACTCGAGGGGGGCAGTCACTGAAGCTTTCTTT. Amino acid sequence: CASSYSRGAVTEAFF.

The chain employs TRBV5-1 and TRBJ1-2; D is uncertain. Germline V gives CDR1 SGHRS, CDR2 YFSETQ. The CDR3 consists of 13 residues. Trimming shortened V by 1 base and J by 8 bases, and 12 bases separated the two germline ends. In DNA, the CDR3 is TGCGCCAGCAGCTTGTTGCCGCCAAGCGGCTACACCTTC. Translating gives CASSLLPPSGYTF.

This clonotype has just a few counts. The chain is built from TRBV27 and TRBJ1-1; D unresolved. Germline V CDR1 and CDR2: MNHEY, SMNVEV (reference sequence). The CDR3 covers 15 residues. V was trimmed by 5 bases and J by 1 base, leaving 14 bases between them. CDR3 DNA: TGTGCCAGCAGTACTAGAGGTGGGAAGAACACTGAAGCTTTCTTT. This encodes CASSTRGGKNTEAFF.

The CDR3 sequence: CASRSGGLGDTEAFF. The DNA of the CDR3 is TGTGCCAGCAGGTCCGGGGGTTTAGGTGACACTGAAGCTTTCTTT. This sequence joins TRBV12-3 or TRBV12-4 and TRBJ1-1; tentative D call: TRBD1 (5 bases). CDR3 size: 15 residues. V lost 6 bases to trimming and J lost 3 bases, with 17 bases between them.

V gene TRBV18 combines with J gene TRBJ2-7; 7 nucleotides match TRBD2. Germline values: CDR1 KGHSH, CDR2 LQKENI. CDR3 length equals 15 residues. Trimming took 4 bases from V and 0 from J; bases not matched to a gene: 6. CDR3: CASSLPGLGSYEQYF. DNA of the CDR3: TGTGCCAGCTCACTCCCTGGACTAGGCTCCTACGAGCAGTACTTC.

This chain connects TRBV4-2 to TRBJ2-1; TRBD1 is a possible D gene (5 bases). Germline CDR1 LGHNA, CDR2 YNFKEQ. The ends were cut back, 4 bases at V and 4 bases at J, with 20 bases in the middle. This CDR3 contains 17 residues. The CDR3 sequence: CASSPPPGIGPYNEQFF. For the CDR3, the DNA is TGTGCCAGCAGCCCTCCTCCAGGGATTGGGCCGTACAATGAGCAGTTCTTC.

This clonotype was detected only a few times. The chain has TRBV6-5 and TRBJ2-1; 8 nucleotides match TRBD2. Trimming cost V 5 bases and J 8 bases; bases outside gene matches: 5. Germline lookup yields CDR1 MNHEY and CDR2 SVGAGI. The length of the CDR3 is 13 residues. The CDR3 DNA sequence: TGTGCCAGCAGTGCGGGACTAGTTTATGAGCAGTTCTTC. Protein product: CASSAGLVYEQFF.

The genes are TRBV5-1 and TRBJ1-2; TRBD1 matches at 8 bases. The CDR3 extends over 13 amino acids. The J segment lost 7 bases and the V segment lost 4 bases, leaving 6 bases of the junction unmatched. Germline V gene lookup returns CDR1 SGHRS and CDR2 YFSETQ. CDR3 sequence (DNA): TGCGCCAGCAGCACCGGACAGGGAACTGGCTACACCTTC. Its protein is CASSTGQGTGYTF.

The J gene is TRBJ2-2, the V gene TRBV6-2 or TRBV6-3, with 10 bases that match TRBD2. The CDR3 is 16 amino acids. Looked up from germline, CDR1 is MNHEY and CDR2 is SVGEGT. V gave up 7 bases and J gave up 2 bases; unmatched junction bases: 7. DNA of the CDR3: TGTGCCAGCATTCCGGAACTAGCGGGAAACACCGGGGAGCTGTTTTTT. Encoded protein: CASIPELAGNTGELFF.

The chain recombines TRBV12-3 or TRBV12-4 with TRBJ1-6; D gene uncertain. Trimming cost V 3 bases and J 9 bases, with 15 bases left between them. The length of the CDR3 is 15 residues. The CDR3 here is CASSLGRAAFSPLHF. In nucleotides, the CDR3 is TGTGCCAGCAGTTTGGGCCGCGCGGCGTTTTCACCCCTCCACTTT.

A few counts support this clonotype. The V call is TRBV12-3 or TRBV12-4, the J call TRBJ2-1, with D possibly TRBD1 on 5 matching bases. V lost 5 bases, J lost 10 bases, and 12 bases lay in between. CDR3 size: 12 residues. As DNA, the CDR3 is TGTGCCAGCAGTCAGGGCCCCGCGGAGCAGTTCTTC. The encoded protein is CASSQGPAEQFF.

V and J are TRBV7-9 and TRBJ2-7; D gene ambiguous. V shed 6 bases and J shed 2 bases, with 14 bases lying between them. The CDR3 has 14 amino acids. Germline V gene lookup returns CDR1 SEHNR and CDR2 FQNEAQ (reference sequence). The CDR3 reads CASRSGQFPYEQYF. In DNA, the CDR3 is TGTGCCAGCAGGTCTGGGCAGTTTCCCTACGAGCAGTACTTC.

This clonotype has a handful of counts. The J gene is TRBJ2-3, the V gene TRBV12-3 or TRBV12-4; the D call may be TRBD1 or TRBD2 (5 bases each). V lost 10 bases and J lost 1, with 12 bases in between. The CDR3 extends over 13 amino acids. The CDR3 loop is CATSQGGTDTQYF. In DNA form, the CDR3 reads TGTGCCACGTCCCAGGGAGGCACAGATACGCAGTATTTT.

This clonotype turned up a few times. The V and J genes are TRBV28 and TRBJ2-7; TRBD2 matches at 8 bases. J was trimmed by 1 base and V by 3 bases; bases with no gene match: 17. Germline loops: CDR1 MDHEN, CDR2 SYDVKM. The CDR3 is 19 amino acids. The CDR3 sequence is CASSFSMTTGTSRSYEQYF. In DNA, the CDR3 is TGTGCCAGCAGTTTTTCTATGACTACCGGGACTAGTAGATCCTACGAGCAGTACTTC.

The CDR3 region is CAAERGSTDTQYF. In DNA, the CDR3 is TGTGCCGCTGAGCGGGGAAGCACAGATACGCAGTATTTT. The rearrangement links TRBV6-6 to TRBJ2-3, with 7 bases aligning to TRBD2. The germline CDR1 and CDR2 sequences are MNHNY and SVGAGI (reference sequence). The CDR3 loop spans 13 amino acids. V gave up 11 bases and J gave up 0 bases; unmatched junction bases: 5.

This clonotype was observed a handful of times. The chain combines TRBV28 with TRBJ1-2; D gene uncertain. Trimming left V 4 bases short and J 7 bases short, with 7 bases between. Germline CDR1 is MDHEN and CDR2 is SYDVKM. The CDR3 totals 11 residues. DNA for the CDR3: TGTGCCAGCAGTTCGGGGTCTGGCTACACCTTC. This codes for CASSSGSGYTF.

The V gene is TRBV7-9, the J gene TRBJ1-1; possible D gene TRBD1, 5 bases. Deletions cut 1 base from V and 6 bases from J, with 15 bases between. CDR1 SEHNR and CDR2 FQNEAQ come from the germline V gene (reference sequence). This CDR3 region has 15 residues. CDR3 amino acids: CASSLEVGVIPEAFF. CDR3 sequence (DNA): TGTGCCAGCAGCTTAGAGGTAGGGGTTATTCCTGAAGCTTTCTTT.

This clonotype was picked up a small number of times. CDR3 sequence (DNA): TGCAGCGTTGTCGGACAGAACAATGAGCAGTTCTTC. Amino acid sequence: CSVVGQNNEQFF. V and J are TRBV29-1 and TRBJ2-1; D is possibly TRBD1 (6 bases). This CDR3 comprises 12 residues. Looked up from germline, CDR1 is SQVTM and CDR2 is ANQGSEA. The V and J ends lost 4 bases and 5 bases respectively, with 9 bases between them.

This clonotype appeared a few times. The chain links TRBV5-5 to TRBJ1-1, with TRBD1 as a possible D gene (6 bases). Germline-derived CDR1 and CDR2 are SGHKS and YYEKEE (reference sequence). Deletions cut 2 bases from V and 1 base from J, with 9 bases between. There are 14 residues in the CDR3. CDR3 residues: CASSLSRGNTEAFF. CDR3 DNA: TGTGCCAGCAGCTTAAGCAGGGGGAACACTGAAGCTTTCTTT.

This chain connects TRBV20-1 to TRBJ2-1, with 8 bases identical to TRBD2. Looked up from germline, CDR1 is DFQATT and CDR2 is SNEGSKA (reference sequence). The V and J ends lost 6 bases and 6 bases, in that order; junction bases with no gene match: 4. The CDR3 sequence is 12 residues long. Here the CDR3 reads CSAYGTSNEQFF. The CDR3 DNA reads TGCAGTGCCTACGGGACTAGCAATGAGCAGTTCTTC.

The chain joins TRBV4-3 to TRBJ2-3, with D unresolved. CDR1 is LGHNA, CDR2 YSLEER, per germline. The ends were cut back, 2 bases at V and 0 bases at J, with 12 bases in the middle. This CDR3 has 16 residues. Here the CDR3 reads CASSQSPATSTDTQYF. CDR3 in DNA: TGCGCCAGCAGCCAAAGCCCCGCGACTAGCACAGATACGCAGTATTTT.

Only a few counts were recorded for this clonotype. The chain carries TRBV12-2 and TRBJ1-6. TRBV12-2 is a pseudogene segment. The CDR3 is made up of 17 amino acids. The CDR3: CASRERLRATYNSPLHF. CDR3 bases: TGTGCAAGTCGCGAACGACTCAGGGCCACCTATAATTCACCCCTCCACTTT.

V and J are TRBV14 and TRBJ2-7, with TRBD1 matching over 7 bases. V gave up 4 bases and J gave up 5 bases; unmatched junction bases: 5. Germline CDR1 is SGHDN and CDR2 is FVKESK. This CDR3 contains 13 residues. The CDR3 DNA reads as TGTGCCAGCAGCCTGGACAGGTCCCACGAGCAGTACTTC. It codes for CASSLDRSHEQYF. The entire variable domain, with the rest obtained from reference TRBV14 and TRBJ2-7, is as follows: EAGVTQFPSHSVIEKGQTVTLRCDPISGHDNLYWYRRVMGKEIKFLLHFVKESKQDESGMPNNRFLAERTGGTYSTLKVQPAELEDSGVYFCASSLDRSHEQYFGPGTRLTVT.